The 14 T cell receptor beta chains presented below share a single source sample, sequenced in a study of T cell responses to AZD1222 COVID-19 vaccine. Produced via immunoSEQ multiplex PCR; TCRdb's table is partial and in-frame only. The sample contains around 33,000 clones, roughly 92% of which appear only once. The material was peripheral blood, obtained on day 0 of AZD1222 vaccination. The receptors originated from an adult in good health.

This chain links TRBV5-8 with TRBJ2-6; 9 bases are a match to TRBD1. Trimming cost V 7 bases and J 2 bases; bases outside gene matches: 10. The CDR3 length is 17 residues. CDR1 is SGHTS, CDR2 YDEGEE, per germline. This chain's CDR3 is CASPPRDRAPGANVLTF. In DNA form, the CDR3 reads TGTGCCAGCCCACCCCGGGACAGGGCCCCTGGGGCCAACGTCCTGACTTTC.

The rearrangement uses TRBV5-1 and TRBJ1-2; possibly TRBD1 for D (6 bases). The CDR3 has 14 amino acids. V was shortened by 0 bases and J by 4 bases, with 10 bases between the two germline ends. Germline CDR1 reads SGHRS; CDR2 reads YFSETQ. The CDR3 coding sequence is TGCGCCAGCAGCTTGGGGGACAATGTCTATGGCTACACCTTC. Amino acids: CASSLGDNVYGYTF.

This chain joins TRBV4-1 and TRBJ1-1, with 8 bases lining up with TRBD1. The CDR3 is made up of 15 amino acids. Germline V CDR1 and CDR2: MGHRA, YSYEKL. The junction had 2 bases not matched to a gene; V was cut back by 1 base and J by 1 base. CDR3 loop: CASSQAGQGNTEAFF. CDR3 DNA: TGCGCCAGCAGCCAAGCAGGACAGGGGAACACTGAAGCTTTCTTT.

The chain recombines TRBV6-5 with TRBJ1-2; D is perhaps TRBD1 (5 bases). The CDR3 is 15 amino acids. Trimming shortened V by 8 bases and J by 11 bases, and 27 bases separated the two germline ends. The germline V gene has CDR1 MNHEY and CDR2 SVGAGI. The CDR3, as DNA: TGTGCCAGCGCCCCGCCTGGGGCCGGGGTAGGGTGGTACACCTTC. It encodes CASAPPGAGVGWYTF.

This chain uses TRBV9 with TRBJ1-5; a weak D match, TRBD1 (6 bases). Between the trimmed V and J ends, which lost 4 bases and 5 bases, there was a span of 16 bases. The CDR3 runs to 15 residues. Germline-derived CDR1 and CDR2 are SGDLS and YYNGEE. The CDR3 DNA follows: TGTGCCAGCAGCCCAACTACAGGGTCGGATCAGCCCCAGCATTTT. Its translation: CASSPTTGSDQPQHF.

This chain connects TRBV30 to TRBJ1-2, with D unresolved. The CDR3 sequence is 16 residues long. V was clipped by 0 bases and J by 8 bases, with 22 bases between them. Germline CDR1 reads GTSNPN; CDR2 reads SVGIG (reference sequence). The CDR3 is CAWSVGTVQSPSGYTF. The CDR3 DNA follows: TGTGCCTGGAGTGTAGGAACGGTCCAGAGTCCCAGCGGCTACACCTTC.

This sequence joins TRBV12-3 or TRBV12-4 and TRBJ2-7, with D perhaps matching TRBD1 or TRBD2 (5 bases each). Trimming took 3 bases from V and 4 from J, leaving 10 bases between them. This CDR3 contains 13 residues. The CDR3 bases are TGTGCCAGCAGTTTGGGACGGTTATACGAGCAGTACTTC. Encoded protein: CASSLGRLYEQYF.

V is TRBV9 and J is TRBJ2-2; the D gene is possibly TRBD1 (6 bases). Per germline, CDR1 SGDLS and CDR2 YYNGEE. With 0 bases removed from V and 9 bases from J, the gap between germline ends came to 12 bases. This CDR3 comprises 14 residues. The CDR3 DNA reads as TGTGCCAGCAGCGTAGAGGCTTGGGGGCGGGAGCTGTTTTTT. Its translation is CASSVEAWGRELFF.

Here the CDR3 reads CASSLSGAEQYF. CDR3 nucleotide sequence: TGTGCCAGCAGCTTGTCCGGGGCCGAGCAGTACTTC. The gene calls are TRBV5-5 and TRBJ2-7; D possibly matches TRBD1 or TRBD2 (5 bases each). V lost 1 base and J lost 6, with 8 bases in between. The CDR3 is 12 amino acids. The germline V gene encodes CDR1 SGHKS and CDR2 YYEKEE (reference sequence).

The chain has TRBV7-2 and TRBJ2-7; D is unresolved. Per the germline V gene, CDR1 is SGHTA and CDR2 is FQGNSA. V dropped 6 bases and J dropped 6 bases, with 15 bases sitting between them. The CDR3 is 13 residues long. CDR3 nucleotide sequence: TGTGCCAGCAGATTGAACCCCGCAGGCGAGCAGTACTTC. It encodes CASRLNPAGEQYF.

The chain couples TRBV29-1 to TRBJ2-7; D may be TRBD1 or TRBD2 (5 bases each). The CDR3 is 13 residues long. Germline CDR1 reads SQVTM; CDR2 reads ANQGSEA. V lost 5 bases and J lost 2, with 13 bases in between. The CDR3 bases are TGCAGCGTTCGACCCGGGGCTACCTACGAGCAGTACTTC. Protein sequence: CSVRPGATYEQYF.

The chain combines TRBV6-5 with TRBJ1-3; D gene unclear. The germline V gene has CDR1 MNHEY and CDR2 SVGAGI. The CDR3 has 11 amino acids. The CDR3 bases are TGTGCTACTCGGGATGGAAACACCATATATTTT. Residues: CATRDGNTIYF.

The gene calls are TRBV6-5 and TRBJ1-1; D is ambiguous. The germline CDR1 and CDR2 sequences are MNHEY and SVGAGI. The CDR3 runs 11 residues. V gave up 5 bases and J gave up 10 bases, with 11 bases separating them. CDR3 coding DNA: TGTGCCAGCAGTCATATTACGGGAGCTTTCTTT. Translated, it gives CASSHITGAFF.

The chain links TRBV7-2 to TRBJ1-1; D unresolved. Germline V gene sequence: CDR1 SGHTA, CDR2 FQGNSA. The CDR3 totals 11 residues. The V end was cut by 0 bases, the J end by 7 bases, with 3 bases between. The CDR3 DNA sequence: TGTGCCAGCAGCTTAGCGTTTGAAGCTTTCTTT. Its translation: CASSLAFEAFF.